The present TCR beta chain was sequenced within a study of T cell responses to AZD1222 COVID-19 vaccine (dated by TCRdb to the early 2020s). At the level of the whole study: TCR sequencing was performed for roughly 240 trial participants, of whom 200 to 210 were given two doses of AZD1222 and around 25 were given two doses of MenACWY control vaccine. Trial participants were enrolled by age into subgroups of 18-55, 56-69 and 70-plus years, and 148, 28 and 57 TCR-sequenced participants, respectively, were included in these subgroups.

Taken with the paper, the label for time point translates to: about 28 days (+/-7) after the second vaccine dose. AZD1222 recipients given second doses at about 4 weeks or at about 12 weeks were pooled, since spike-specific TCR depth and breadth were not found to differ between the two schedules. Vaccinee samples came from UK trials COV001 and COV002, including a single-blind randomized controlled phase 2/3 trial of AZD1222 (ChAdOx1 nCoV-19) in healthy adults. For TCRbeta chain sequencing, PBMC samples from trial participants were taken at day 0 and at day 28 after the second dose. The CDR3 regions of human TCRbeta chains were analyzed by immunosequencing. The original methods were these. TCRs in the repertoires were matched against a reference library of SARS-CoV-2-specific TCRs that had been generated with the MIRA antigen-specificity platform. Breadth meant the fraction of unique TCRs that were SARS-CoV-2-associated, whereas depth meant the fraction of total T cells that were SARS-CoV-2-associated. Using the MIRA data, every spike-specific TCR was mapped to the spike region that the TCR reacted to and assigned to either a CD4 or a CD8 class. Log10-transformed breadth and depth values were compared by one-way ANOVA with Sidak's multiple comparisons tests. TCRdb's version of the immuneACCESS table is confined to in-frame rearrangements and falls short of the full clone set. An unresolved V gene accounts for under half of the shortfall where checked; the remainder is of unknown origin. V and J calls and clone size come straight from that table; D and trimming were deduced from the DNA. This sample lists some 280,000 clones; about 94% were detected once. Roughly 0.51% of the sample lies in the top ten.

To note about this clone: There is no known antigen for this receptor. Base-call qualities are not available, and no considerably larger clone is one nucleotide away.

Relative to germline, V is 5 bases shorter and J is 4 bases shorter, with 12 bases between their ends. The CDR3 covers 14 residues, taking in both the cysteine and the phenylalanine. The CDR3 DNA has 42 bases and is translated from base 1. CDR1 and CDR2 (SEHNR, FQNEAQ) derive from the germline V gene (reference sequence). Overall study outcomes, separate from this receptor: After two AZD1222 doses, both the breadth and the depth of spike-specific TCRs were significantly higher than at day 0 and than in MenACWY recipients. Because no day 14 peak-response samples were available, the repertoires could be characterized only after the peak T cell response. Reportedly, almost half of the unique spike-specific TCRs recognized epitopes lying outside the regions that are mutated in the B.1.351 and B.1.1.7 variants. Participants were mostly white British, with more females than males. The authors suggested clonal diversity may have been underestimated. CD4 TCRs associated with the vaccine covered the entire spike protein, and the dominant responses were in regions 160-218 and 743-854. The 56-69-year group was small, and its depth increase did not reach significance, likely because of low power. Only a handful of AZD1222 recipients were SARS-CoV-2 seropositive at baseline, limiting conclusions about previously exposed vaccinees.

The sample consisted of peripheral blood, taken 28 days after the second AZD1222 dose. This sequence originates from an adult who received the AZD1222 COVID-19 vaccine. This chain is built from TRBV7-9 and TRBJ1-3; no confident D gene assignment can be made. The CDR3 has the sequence CASSPPSSGNTIYF. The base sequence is TGTGCCAGCAGCCCCCCTTCGTCCGGAAACACCATATATTTT.